The source of this T cell receptor beta chain is a study of technical replicates of blood from four donors. The repertoire was sequenced with immunoSEQ multiplex PCR; TCRdb's copy has only in-frame clones and lacks some. The table has almost 90,000 clones, approximately 93% seen once; the top ten hold 0.2% to 0.25%. This clone is a singleton in its sample. CDR1 is KGHSH, CDR2 LQKENI, per germline. The CDR3 spans 16 residues. Trimming removed 3 bases at V and 0 bases at J, with 15 bases between. The rearrangement joins TRBV18 to TRBJ2-7, with D possibly matching TRBD2 (6 bases). The source of this sequence is a human donor in good health. Sequenced: T cells isolated from PBMCs. CDR3 loop: CASSPASGGISYEQYF. The CDR3 nucleotides are TGTGCCAGCTCACCCGCCTCAGGAGGGATCTCCTACGAGCAGTACTTC.